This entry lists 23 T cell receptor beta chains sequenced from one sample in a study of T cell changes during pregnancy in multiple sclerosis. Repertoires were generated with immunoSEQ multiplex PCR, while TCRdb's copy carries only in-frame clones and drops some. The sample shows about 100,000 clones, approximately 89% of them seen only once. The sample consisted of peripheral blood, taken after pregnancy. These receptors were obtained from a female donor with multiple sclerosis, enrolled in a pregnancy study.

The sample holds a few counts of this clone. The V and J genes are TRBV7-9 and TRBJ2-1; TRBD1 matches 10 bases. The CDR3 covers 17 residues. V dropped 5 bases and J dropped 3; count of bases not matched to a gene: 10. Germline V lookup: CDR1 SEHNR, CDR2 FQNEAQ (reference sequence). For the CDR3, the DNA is TGTGCCAGCAGCGCCCGGGGGACAGGGGTCCTCTACAATGAGCAGTTCTTC. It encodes CASSARGTGVLYNEQFF.

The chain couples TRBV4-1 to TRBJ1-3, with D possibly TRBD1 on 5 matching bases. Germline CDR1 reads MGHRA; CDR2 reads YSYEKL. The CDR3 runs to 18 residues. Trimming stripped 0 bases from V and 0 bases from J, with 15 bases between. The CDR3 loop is CASSQEGGGTRSGNTIYF. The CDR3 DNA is TGCGCCAGCAGCCAAGAAGGCGGGGGTACACGCTCTGGAAACACCATATATTTT.

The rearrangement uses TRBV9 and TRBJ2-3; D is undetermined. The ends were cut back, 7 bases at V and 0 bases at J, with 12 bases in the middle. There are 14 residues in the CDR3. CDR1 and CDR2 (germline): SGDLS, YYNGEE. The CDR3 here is CASDSGGSTDTQYF. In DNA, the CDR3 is TGTGCCAGCGATAGTGGCGGTAGCACAGATACGCAGTATTTT. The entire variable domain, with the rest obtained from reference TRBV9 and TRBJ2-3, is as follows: DSGVTQTPKHLITATGQRVTLRCSPRSGDLSVYWYQQSLDQGLQFLIQYYNGEERAKGNILERFSAQQFPDLHSELNLSSLELGDSALYFCASDSGGSTDTQYFGPGTRLTVL.

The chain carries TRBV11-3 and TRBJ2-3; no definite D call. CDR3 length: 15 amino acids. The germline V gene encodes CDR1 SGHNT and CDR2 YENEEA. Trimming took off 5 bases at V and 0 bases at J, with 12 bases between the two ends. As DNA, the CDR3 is TGTGCCAGCAGCGCCGCAGGCCCTAGCACAGATACGCAGTATTTT. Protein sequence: CASSAAGPSTDTQYF.

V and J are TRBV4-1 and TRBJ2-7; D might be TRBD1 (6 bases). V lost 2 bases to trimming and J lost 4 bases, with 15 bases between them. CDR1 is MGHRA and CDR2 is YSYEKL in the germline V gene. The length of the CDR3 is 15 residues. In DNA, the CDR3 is TGCGCCAGCAGCCAAATATCAGGGGTTTCGTACGAGCAGTACTTC. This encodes CASSQISGVSYEQYF.

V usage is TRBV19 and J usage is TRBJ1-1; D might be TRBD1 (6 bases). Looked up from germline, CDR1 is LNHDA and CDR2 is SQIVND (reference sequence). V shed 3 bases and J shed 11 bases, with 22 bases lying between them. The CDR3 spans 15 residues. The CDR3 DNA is TGTGCCAGTAGTATGTGGGAAGGACAGCCAAATGGGGCTTTCTTT. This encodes CASSMWEGQPNGAFF.

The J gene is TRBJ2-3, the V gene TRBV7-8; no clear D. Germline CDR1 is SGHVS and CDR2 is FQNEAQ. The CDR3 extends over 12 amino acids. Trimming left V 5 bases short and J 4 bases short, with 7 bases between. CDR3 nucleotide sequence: TGTGCCAGCAGCGACCTAGCAGATACGCAGTATTTT. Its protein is CASSDLADTQYF.

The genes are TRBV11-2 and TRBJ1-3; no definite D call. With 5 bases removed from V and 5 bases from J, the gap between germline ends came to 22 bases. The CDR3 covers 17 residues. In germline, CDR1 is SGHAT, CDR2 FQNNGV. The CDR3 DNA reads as TGTGCCAGCAGCCACCTGCTAAGGAGGGCTAATAGAAACACCATATATTTT. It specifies CASSHLLRRANRNTIYF.

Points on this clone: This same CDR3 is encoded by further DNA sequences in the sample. Here the CDR3 reads CASSLDRGLDEQYF. CDR3 nucleotides: TGCGCCAGCAGCTTGGACAGGGGCTTAGACGAGCAGTACTTC. V usage is TRBV5-1 and J usage is TRBJ2-7; 7 nucleotides match TRBD1. CDR1 SGHRS and CDR2 YFSETQ come from the germline V gene. V gave up 0 bases and J gave up 5 bases; unmatched junction bases: 5. The CDR3 loop spans 14 amino acids.

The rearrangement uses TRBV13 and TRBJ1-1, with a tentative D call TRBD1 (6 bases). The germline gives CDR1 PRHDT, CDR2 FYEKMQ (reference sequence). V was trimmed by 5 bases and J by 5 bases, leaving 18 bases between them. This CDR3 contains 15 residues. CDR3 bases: TGTGCCAGCAGCGCCGGTGGGGGCGGGGGGACTGAAGCTTTCTTT. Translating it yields CASSAGGGGGTEAFF.

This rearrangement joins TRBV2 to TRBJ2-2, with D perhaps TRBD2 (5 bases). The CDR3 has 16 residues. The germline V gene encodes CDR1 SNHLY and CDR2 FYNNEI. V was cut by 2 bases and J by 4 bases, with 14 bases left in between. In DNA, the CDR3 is TGTGCCAGCAGTGAATATTGGGGAGTGGGCACCGGGGAGCTGTTTTTT. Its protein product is CASSEYWGVGTGELFF.

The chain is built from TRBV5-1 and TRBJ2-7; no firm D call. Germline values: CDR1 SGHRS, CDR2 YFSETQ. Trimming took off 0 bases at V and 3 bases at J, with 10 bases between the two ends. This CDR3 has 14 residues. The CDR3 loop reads CASSLGSQNYEQYF. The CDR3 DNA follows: TGCGCCAGCAGCTTGGGTTCACAAAACTACGAGCAGTACTTC.

CDR3 bases: TGTGCCAGCAGTTACCGACAGGGGAATCAGCCCCAGCATTTT. Translated: CASSYRQGNQPQHF. The chain has TRBV6-5 and TRBJ1-5, with 8 bases identical to TRBD1. There are 14 residues in the CDR3. Germline-derived CDR1 and CDR2 are MNHEY and SVGAGI. V was pared by 2 bases and J by 4 bases, with 1 base of the junction left unmatched.

The CDR3 reads CASSRTGSTDTQYF. As DNA, the CDR3 is TGTGCCAGCAGTCGAACAGGGAGCACAGATACGCAGTATTTT. This rearrangement joins TRBV6-5 to TRBJ2-3, with D possibly matching TRBD1 (6 bases). Germline V gene sequence: CDR1 MNHEY, CDR2 SVGAGI. The CDR3 totals 14 residues. The germline V and J ends were trimmed by 5 bases and 0 bases, with 9 bases remaining between them.

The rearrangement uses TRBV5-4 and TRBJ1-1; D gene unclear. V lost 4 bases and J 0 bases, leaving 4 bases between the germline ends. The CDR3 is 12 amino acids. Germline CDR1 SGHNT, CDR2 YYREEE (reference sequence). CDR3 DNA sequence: TGTGCCAGCAGCGGCATGAACACTGAAGCTTTCTTT. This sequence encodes CASSGMNTEAFF.

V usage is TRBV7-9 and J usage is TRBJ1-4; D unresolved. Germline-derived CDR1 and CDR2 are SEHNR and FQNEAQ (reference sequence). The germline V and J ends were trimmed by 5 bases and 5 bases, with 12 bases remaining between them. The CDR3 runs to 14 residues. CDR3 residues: CASSKGAGNEKLFF. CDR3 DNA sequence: TGTGCCAGCAGCAAGGGAGCGGGGAATGAAAAACTGTTTTTT.

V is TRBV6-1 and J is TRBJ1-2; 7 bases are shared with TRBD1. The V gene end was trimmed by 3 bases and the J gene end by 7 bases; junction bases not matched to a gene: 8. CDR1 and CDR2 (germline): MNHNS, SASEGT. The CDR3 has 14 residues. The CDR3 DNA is TGTGCCAGCAGTGAGCAGGGGGGCGCGTTTGGCTACACCTTC. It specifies CASSEQGGAFGYTF.

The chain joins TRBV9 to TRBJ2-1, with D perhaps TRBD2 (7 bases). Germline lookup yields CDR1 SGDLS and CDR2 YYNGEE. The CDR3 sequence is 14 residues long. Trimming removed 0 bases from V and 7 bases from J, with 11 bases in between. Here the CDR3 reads CASSVEGGPNEQFF. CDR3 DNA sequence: TGTGCCAGCAGCGTAGAGGGGGGGCCAAATGAGCAGTTCTTC. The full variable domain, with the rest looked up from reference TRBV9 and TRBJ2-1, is DSGVTQTPKHLITATGQRVTLRCSPRSGDLSVYWYQQSLDQGLQFLIQYYNGEERAKGNILERFSAQQFPDLHSELNLSSLELGDSALYFCASSVEGGPNEQFFGPGTRLTVL.

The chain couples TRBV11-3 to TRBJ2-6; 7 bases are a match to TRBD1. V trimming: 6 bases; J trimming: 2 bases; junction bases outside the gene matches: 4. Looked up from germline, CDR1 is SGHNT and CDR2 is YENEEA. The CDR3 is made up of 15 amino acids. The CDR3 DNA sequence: TGTGCCAGCAGTCCTGGGACAGCTGGGGCCAACGTCCTGACTTTC. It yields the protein CASSPGTAGANVLTF.

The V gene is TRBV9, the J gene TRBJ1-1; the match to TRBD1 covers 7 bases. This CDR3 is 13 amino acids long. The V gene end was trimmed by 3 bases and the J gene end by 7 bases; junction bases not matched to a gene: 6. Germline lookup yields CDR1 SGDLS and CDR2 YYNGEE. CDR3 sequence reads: CASSETGLHEAFF. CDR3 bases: TGTGCCAGCAGCGAGACAGGGTTACATGAAGCTTTCTTT.

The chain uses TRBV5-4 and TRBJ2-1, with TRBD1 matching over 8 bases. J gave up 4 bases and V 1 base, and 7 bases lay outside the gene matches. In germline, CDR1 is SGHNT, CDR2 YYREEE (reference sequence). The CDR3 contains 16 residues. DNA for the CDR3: TGTGCCAGCAGCTTGCAGGGGGACAGGTGGTACAATGAGCAGTTCTTC. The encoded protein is CASSLQGDRWYNEQFF.

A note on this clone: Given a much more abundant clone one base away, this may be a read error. This CDR3 reads CASSHSYGYTF. CDR3 DNA sequence: TGTGCCAGCAGTCACAGCTATGGCTACACCTTC. This chain connects TRBV7-9 to TRBJ1-2; no firm D call. V lost 6 bases and J lost 4, with 6 bases in between. Per germline, CDR1 SEHNR and CDR2 FQNEAQ (reference sequence). This CDR3 region has 11 residues. Combining the CDR3 with reference TRBV7-9 and TRBJ1-2 gives the whole variable domain DTGVSQNPRHKITKRGQNVTFRCDPISEHNRLYWYRQTLGQGPEFLTYFQNEAQLEKSRLLSDRFSAERPKGSFSTLEIQRTEQGDSAMYLCASSHSYGYTFGSGTRLTVV.

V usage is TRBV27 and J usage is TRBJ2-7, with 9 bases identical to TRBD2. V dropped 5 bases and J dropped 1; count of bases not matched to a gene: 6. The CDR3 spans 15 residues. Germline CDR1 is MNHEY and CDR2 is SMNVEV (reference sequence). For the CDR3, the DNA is TGTGCCAGCAGTAGTAGCGGGGGAATTTCCTACGAGCAGTACTTC. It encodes CASSSSGGISYEQYF.